This entry features one T cell receptor (beta chain) sequence. Its antigen remains unidentified. Germline is not matched at one junction end, which may reflect a read error. Both 60 Vbeta primers and 13 Jbeta primers went into the PCR. TCRdb's table, derived via immunoSEQ multiplex PCR, lists solely in-frame clones and lacks some. The sample yields hundreds of thousands of clones, about 87% seen once. This entry belongs to a study of cytomegalovirus exposure and HLA in healthy donors. Study outcomes and limitations: Most CMV-associated TCR beta chains appeared HLA-restricted in a later analysis.

This CDR3 has 15 residues. CDR1 SEHNR and CDR2 FQNEAQ come from the germline V gene (reference sequence). This chain joins TRBV7-9 and TRBJ1-1; maybe TRBD1 (6 bases). The origin of this receptor is a woman aged 18 to 35 in good health and CMV-seronegative. Sequenced: PBMCs. For the CDR3, the DNA is TGTTCCAGCAGCTTTGGGTGGGCAGGGGATGGTGAAGCTTTCTTT. As protein: CSSSFGWAGDGEAFF.